The entry below gives a single TCR beta chain sequence along with its context. Its binding antigen is unknown. No much larger clone is present one base from it, and per-base qualities are unavailable. Per the publication, the time point label means: blood from clinic visit 5 months post-surgery; TSC patient then seizure free. Surgery cases with the highest brain T cell transcript signatures were selected for TCR beta chain sequencing of brain tissue and, where available, blood. Patients had been treated with at least one anti-epileptic drug before surgery. TCR-sequenced patients were children with drug-resistant epilepsy due to tuberous sclerosis complex, focal cortical dysplasia, Rasmussen encephalitis or hemimegalencephaly. The Monarch genomic DNA purification kit was used to extract bulk genomic DNA from unsorted brain tissue and whole blood. CDR1 and CDR2 are drawn from the germline V gene: SGDLS, YYNGEE. V is clipped by 7 bases and J by 8 bases, and the sequence between their germline boundaries is 15 bases long. Reading from cysteine to phenylalanine, the CDR3 counts 12 amino acids. The entry retains the CDR3 DNA only, 36 bases that are in frame from base 1.

The source of the sample is a study of brain T cells in children with intractable seizures listed by TCRdb under 2021. Describing the broader study: A NanoString immunology panel was first used to screen resected brain tissue from more than 40 pediatric epilepsy surgery cases for immune gene transcripts. Among the roughly twelve selected surgery cases, eight also had pre-surgery blood sequenced, leaving four with brain tissue only.

The immunoSEQ assay was used to generate TCR beta chain sequences from genomic DNA. The paper's data handling went like this. CDR3 sequences that did not begin with the conserved framework cysteine at position 104 were removed by hand. To get clonality, the normalized Shannon's Diversity Index was subtracted from one, giving values from 0 (maximal diversity) to 1 (oligoclonal). To check whether a given CDR3 had different frequencies in two samples, for example brain versus blood, chi-squared comparison-of-proportions tests were used. Public clonotypes were found by searching immuneACCESS, and the VDJdb browser was used to assess similarity to known antiviral clonotypes. In TCRdb, the immuneACCESS table is reduced to in-frame sequences with V and J assigned. These tables do not hold every clone; where another copy was compared, an unresolved V gene accounts for under half, and the others remain unexplained. Clone size and the V and J calls come from that table; the DNA yielded D and trimming. In all, the sample holds hundreds of thousands of clones, and 93% of those were seen once. 4.5% to 7% of the sample is held by the ten biggest clonotypes.

The research as a whole found: Because pre- and post-surgery blood were sequenced to different depths, clones absent from the pre-surgery sample may reflect undersampling. Viral specificity was inferred only from CDR3 sequence similarity, and patients' HCMV serostatus was unknown.

This sequence originates from a boy younger than two with tuberous sclerosis and intractable seizures. The V gene is TRBV9 and the J gene is TRBJ1-2, with a tentative D gene TRBD1 over 6 matching bases. This sample comprised peripheral blood, obtained around 5 months after surgery. The CDR3 region: CASGFTGYGYTF. The DNA is TGTGCCAGCGGATTTACAGGGTACGGCTACACCTTC.